The next 5 T cell receptor beta chains were all read from a single sample in a study of T cells in Graves' hyperthyroidism and ophthalmopathy. Template material for amplifying TCR beta CDR3 regions consisted of RNA transcripts. The TCR CDR3 was amplified in a first-round RT-PCR using the HTBI primer set. TCRdb fed the multiplex PCR reads into MiXCR, producing one record per CDR3 protein. Among hundreds of thousands of distinct CDR3 sequences listed, 15% to 18% were seen once. The material sequenced was blood. The receptor source for this set is a woman between 18 and 30 years old with Graves' hyperthyroidism.

This clonotype was picked up a small number of times. V is TRBV7-8 and J is TRBJ2-3; 11 bases are shared with TRBD2. The CDR3 runs 16 residues. The V and J ends lost 8 bases and 2 bases, in that order; junction bases with no gene match: 9. Germline assignment: CDR1 SGHVS and CDR2 FQNEAQ. This CDR3 is CASGRSSGGPTDTQYF. The CDR3 DNA reads TGTGCCAGCGGAAGATCTAGCGGGGGGCCCACAGATACGCAGTATTTT.

This clonotype showed up many times. The V call is TRBV2, the J call TRBJ2-3, with D perhaps TRBD2 (6 bases). Trimming cost V 7 bases and J 7 bases, with 15 bases left between them. CDR3 size: 13 residues. The germline V gene encodes CDR1 SNHLY and CDR2 FYNNEI. This chain's CDR3 is CASKRDSSHTQYF. In DNA form, the CDR3 reads TGTGCCAGCAAACGGGACTCCAGCCATACGCAGTATTTT.

This clonotype was detected ten times or more. V usage is TRBV27 and J usage is TRBJ2-7; 9 bases match TRBD2. Germline CDR1 is MNHEY and CDR2 is SMNVEV (reference sequence). After removal of 2 bases from V and 5 bases from J, the junction contained 10 bases not matched to a gene. The CDR3 contains 16 residues. CDR3 in DNA: TGTGCCAGCAGTTTACTTCGCCCTAGCGGGGTCCACGAGCAGTACTTC. Encoded protein: CASSLLRPSGVHEQYF.

This clonotype was counted between two and nine times. The chain links TRBV3-1 to TRBJ1-3, with TRBD1 as a possible D gene (5 bases). Germline V CDR1 and CDR2: LGHDT, YNNKEL (reference sequence). Trimming stripped 6 bases from V and 7 bases from J, with 19 bases between. This CDR3 has 15 residues. The CDR3, as DNA: TGTGCCAGCAGAAGGGGCAGGCAGTCGTTGAACACCATATATTTT. Translating it yields CASRRGRQSLNTIYF.

V is TRBV5-6 and J is TRBJ2-1; TRBD1 aligns across 7 bases. Looked up from germline, CDR1 is SGHDT and CDR2 is YYEEEE. After removal of 1 base from V and 7 bases from J, the junction contained 8 bases not matched to a gene. The CDR3 length is 15 residues. CDR3 coding DNA: TGTGCCAGCAGCTTGTTTAGGGGGCTTAAAAATGAGCAGTTCTTC. Translated: CASSLFRGLKNEQFF.